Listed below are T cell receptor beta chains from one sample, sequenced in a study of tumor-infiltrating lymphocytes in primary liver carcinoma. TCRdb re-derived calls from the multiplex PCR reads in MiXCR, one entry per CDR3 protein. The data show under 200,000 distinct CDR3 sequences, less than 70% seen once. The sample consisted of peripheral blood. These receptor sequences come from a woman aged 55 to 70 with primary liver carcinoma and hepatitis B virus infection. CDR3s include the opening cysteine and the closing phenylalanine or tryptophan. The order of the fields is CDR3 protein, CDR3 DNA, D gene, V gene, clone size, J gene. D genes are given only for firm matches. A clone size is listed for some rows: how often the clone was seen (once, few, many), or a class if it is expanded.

CASSQGQLNTEAFF TGTGCCAGCAGTCAGGGACAGTTGAACACTGAAGCTTTCTTT TRBD1 TRBV6-6 many TRBJ1-1
CASSYSGTGTANTGELFF TGTGCCAGCAGTTACTCAGGAACTGGGACAGCAAACACCGGGGAGCTGTTTTTT TRBD1 TRBV6-2/TRBV6-3 few TRBJ2-2
CAGSTVYYTEAFF TGTGCCGGCAGCACTGTTTATTACACTGAAGCTTTCTTT NA TRBV11-2 NA TRBJ1-1
CAGSKATGTEAFF TGTGCCGGCAGCAAGGCCACGGGCACTGAAGCTTTCTTT NA TRBV11-1 NA TRBJ1-1
CSVDRGSRSYNEQFF TGCAGCGTTGATCGCGGGAGTAGGAGCTACAATGAGCAGTTCTTC TRBD2 TRBV29-1 once TRBJ2-1
CASSLTLAGRGEQFF TGCGCCAGCAGCTTGACACTAGCGGGACGGGGGGAGCAGTTCTTC TRBD2 TRBV5-1 NA TRBJ2-1
CASSLGGTSGTYYEQYF TGTGCCAGCAGCTTAGGGGGGACTAGCGGGACATACTACGAGCAGTACTTC TRBD2 TRBV13 NA TRBJ2-7
CASIQGQGSLSERLFF TGTGCCAGCATTCAAGGGCAGGGGTCCTTAAGCGAAAGACTGTTTTTT NA TRBV4-2 NA TRBJ1-4
CASSLCSGIADAQYF TGTGCCAGCAGCTTATGCAGCGGGATAGCAGATGCGCAGTATTTT TRBD2 TRBV11-2 NA TRBJ2-3
CASSGVYYTEAFF TGTGCCAGCAGCGGTGTTTATTACACTGAAGCTTTCTTC NA TRBV11-2 NA TRBJ1-1
CASSEWGQDGYTF TGTGCCAGCAGTGAATGGGGGCAAGATGGCTACACCTTC NA TRBV2 NA TRBJ1-2
CASSSNPVGQVEQFF TGTGCCAGCAGCTCCAACCCAGTGGGCCAAGTTGAGCAGTTCTTC NA TRBV11-3 NA TRBJ2-1
CVSNLLEDSTVYYEQYF TGTGTCAGCAACCTCCTGGAGGACTCCACGGTCTACTACGAGCAGTACTTC NA TRBV2 NA TRBJ2-7
CASGPTPGDPTSNSYEQYF TGTGCCAGCGGTCCAACCCCGGGGGATCCTACGTCAAACTCCTACGAGCAGTACTTC NA TRBV28 NA TRBJ2-7
CSVPEGSHTEAFF TGCAGCGTTCCCGAAGGCTCGCACACTGAAGCTTTCTTT NA TRBV29-1 many TRBJ1-1
CSVEGTGEQYF TGCAGCGTTGAAGGGACAGGGGAGCAGTACTTC TRBD1 TRBV29-1 NA TRBJ2-7
CASSQFENTEASF TGTGCCAGCAGCCAATTTGAGAACACTGAGGCTTCCTTT NA TRBV4-2 NA TRBJ1-1
CSVSRDTDTQYF TGCAGCGTCTCACGGGACACAGATACGCAGTATTTT NA TRBV29-1 many TRBJ2-3
CASSLGLLDFNEQFF TGTGCCAGCAGCTTAGGGTTACTAGACTTCAATGAGCAGTTCTTC NA TRBV11-2 NA TRBJ2-1
CATSDTGQTAYNEQFF TGTGCCACCAGTGATACGGGACAAACTGCCTACAATGAGCAGTTCTTC NA TRBV24-1 NA TRBJ2-1
CASSYFQPGQGYYEQYF TGTGCCAGCAGTTACTTTCAGCCGGGGCAGGGGTATTACGAGCAGTACTTC NA TRBV6-5 NA TRBJ2-7
CASRYSNEKLFF TGTGCCAGTCGCTACAGTAATGAAAAACTGTTTTTT NA TRBV6-1 NA TRBJ1-4
CASSSPWGRNSPLHF TGTGCCAGCAGCTCCCCTTGGGGGAGAAATTCACCCCTCCACTTT NA TRBV11-2 many TRBJ1-6
CASSFGGLHEQYF TGTGCCAGCAGTTTTGGGGGATTACACGAGCAGTACTTC NA TRBV28 NA TRBJ2-7
CASSYGGGESNQPQHF TGTGCCAGCAGCTATGGAGGGGGAGAGAGCAATCAGCCCCAGCATTTT NA TRBV6-6 many TRBJ1-5
CASSYSQNTEAFF TGTGCCAGCAGTTACTCCCAGAACACTGAAGCTTTCTTT NA TRBV6-2/TRBV6-3 many TRBJ1-1
CASSPKAEAYEQYF TGCGCCAGCAGCCCAAAGGCGGAGGCCTACGAGCAGTACTTC NA TRBV4-1 few TRBJ2-7
CASSLSGRSLNEQFF TGTGCCAGCAGCTTGTCCGGGAGAAGTTTAAATGAGCAGTTCTTC NA TRBV5-6 NA TRBJ2-1
CSVVVPGAGELFF TGCAGCGTTGTCGTCCCAGGGGCCGGGGAGCTGTTTTTT NA TRBV29-1 NA TRBJ2-2
CASSSAGTGTYGYTF TGTGCCAGCAGCTCAGCCGGAACAGGGACCTATGGCTACACCTTC NA TRBV11-2 NA TRBJ1-2
CATSLRQISEQYF TGTGCCACCAGCTTACGACAGATTTCCGAGCAGTACTTC NA TRBV15 NA TRBJ2-7
CASSLSRDYEQYF TGCGCCAGCAGCTTGTCGAGGGACTACGAGCAGTACTTC NA TRBV5-1 NA TRBJ2-7
CASSLDGSGNQPQHF TGTGCCAGCAGTTTAGACGGAAGTGGCAATCAGCCCCAGCATTTT NA TRBV12-3/TRBV12-4 NA TRBJ1-5
CANSLANTGELFF TGTGCCAACAGTTTAGCCAACACCGGGGAGCTGTTTTTT NA TRBV12-3/TRBV12-4 NA TRBJ2-2
CASSIGQGSTEAFF TGTGCCAGTAGTATAGGACAGGGCAGCACTGAAGCTTTCTTT TRBD1 TRBV19 NA TRBJ1-1
CASKTSAGGPRNEQFF TGTGCCAGCAAAACGAGTGCGGGAGGGCCGAGGAATGAGCAGTTCTTC TRBD2 TRBV6-5 many TRBJ2-1
CASSATGYNSPLHF TGTGCCAGCAGCGCCACAGGGTATAATTCACCCCTCCACTTT NA TRBV12-3/TRBV12-4 NA TRBJ1-6
CASSLRPTSGELFF TGCGCCAGCAGCCTCCGCCCCACTAGCGGGGAGCTGTTTTTT NA TRBV5-1 NA TRBJ2-2
CANSFGGTGTPQYF TGTGCCAACAGTTTCGGCGGGACAGGGACGCCCCAGTACTTC TRBD1 TRBV11-2 NA TRBJ2-5
CASSEEAPGTGLDEQFF TGTGCCAGCAGCGAAGAAGCCCCCGGGACAGGGCTCGATGAGCAGTTCTTC TRBD1 TRBV6-1 few TRBJ2-1
CASSQEQGGAETQYF TGTGCCAGCAGCCAAGAACAGGGTGGGGCAGAGACCCAGTACTTC NA TRBV14 many TRBJ2-5
CASIGGAKNVQYF TGTGCATCCATCGGGGGAGCCAAAAACGTTCAGTACTTC NA TRBV7-9 NA TRBJ2-4
CASSLVAARTHNEQFF TGTGCCAGCAGCTTAGTGGCGGCTAGAACCCACAATGAGCAATTCTTC NA TRBV11-2 once TRBJ2-1
CPSSFSGEQFF TGTCCCAGCAGCTTTAGCGGTGAGCAGTTCTTT NA TRBV11-3 NA TRBJ2-1
CASSLGVVGANVLTF TGTGCCAGCAGCTTGGGGGTAGTTGGGGCCAACGTCCTGACTTTC NA TRBV7-3 NA TRBJ2-6
CASSPDRGKLFF TGTGCCAGCAGCCCCGACAGGGGAAAACTGTTTTTT TRBD1 TRBV6-1 few TRBJ1-4
CASSLVAAAKNEQFF TGTGCCAGCAGTTTAGTAGCCGCCGCAAAGAATGAGCAGTTCTTC NA TRBV12-3/TRBV12-4 many TRBJ2-1
CAWSEDRVEIQYF TGTGCCTGGAGTGAGGACAGGGTAGAGATCCAGTACTTC TRBD1 TRBV30 NA TRBJ2-5
CASSPAYFGSSGSHNEQFF TGTGCCAGCAGCCCGGCGTATTTTGGGTCTAGCGGGAGTCACAATGAGCAGTTCTTC TRBD2 TRBV11-2 many TRBJ2-1
CASSSTPTDPYEQYF TGCGCCAGCAGCTCCACCCCGACAGACCCCTACGAGCAGTACTTC NA TRBV5-1 NA TRBJ2-7
CSVEAEDAETQYF TGCAGCGTTGAGGCAGAGGACGCGGAGACCCAGTACTTC NA TRBV29-1 NA TRBJ2-5